Here is one TCR beta chain with its context. Its antigen is undetermined. This CDR3 has 15 amino acids. The source of the sample is a study of long-term antiretroviral therapy in people with HIV. Study-wide results and caveats: Against controls, HIV repertoires showed narrower ranges of CDR3 length.

Per donor, at least one pre-ART and at least two post-ART PBMC samples were obtained. It was version v3.0 of the immunoSEQ assay that was run at survey level. Per-sample TRB depth target: about 40,000-55,000 T-cell genomes. The data were produced by immunoSEQ multiplex PCR, yet TCRdb's version contains in-frame clones alone and is incomplete. The table records 30,000 or so clones, roughly 84% of them present only once. The V gene is TRBV21-1, the J gene TRBJ1-2; the table assigns TRBD1, which was not confirmed against the DNA. TRBV21-1 is a pseudogene segment. Here the sequenced sample was unsorted PBMCs, taken 0.4 years after starting antiretroviral therapy. The sequence was obtained from a young man with HIV. The CDR3 loop is CASSKGDRGGDGYTF. The DNA for the CDR3 is TGTGCCAGCAGCAAAGGGGACAGGGGTGGCGATGGCTACACCTTC.